The 9 T cell receptor beta chains below all came from one sample that was sequenced in a study of T-cell memory formation after mild COVID-19. Each CDR3 protein is one row after TCRdb ran MiXCR on the 5' RACE reads. The sample contains around 300,000 distinct CDR3 sequences, more than 15% of which appear only once. The specimen was PBMCs or a T cell subset sorted from them (not recorded which). Receptors were obtained from a man aged 18 to 30 who had mild COVID-19 (a few samples of this study predate the infection). Cell type and time point are not known.

This clonotype was seen only a few times. This chain connects TRBV4-1 to TRBJ2-7; no clear D gene. V was trimmed by 4 bases and J by 3 bases, leaving 16 bases between them. The germline V gene encodes CDR1 MGHRA and CDR2 YSYEKL. The CDR3 covers 15 residues. In DNA, the CDR3 is TGCGCCAGCAGCCCCCGGGCCATCGGGTTCTACGAGCAGTACGTC. Translating gives CASSPRAIGFYEQYV.

This clonotype was detected ten times or more. The chain joins TRBV7-8 to TRBJ1-2; perhaps TRBD1 as D (5 bases). This CDR3 comprises 15 residues. CDR1 and CDR2 (germline): SGHVS, FQNEAQ. V gave up 5 bases and J gave up 4 bases, with 17 bases separating them. CDR3 bases: TGTGCCAGCAGCACCCAAAGGGGTATCCGCTATGGCTACACCTTC. It codes for CASSTQRGIRYGYTF.

This clonotype was picked up a small number of times. V and J are TRBV7-9 and TRBJ2-5; the D gene is possibly TRBD2 (5 bases). CDR3 length: 14 residues. Germline V gives CDR1 SEHNR, CDR2 FQNEAQ (reference sequence). Trimming stripped 6 bases from V and 0 bases from J, with 11 bases between. CDR3 sequence: CASSRRADQETQYF. The CDR3 DNA follows: TGTGCCAGCAGTAGGCGGGCGGACCAAGAGACCCAGTACTTC.

This clonotype appeared a few times. V is TRBV20-1 and J is TRBJ2-2; 7 bases align to TRBD2. Losses at the gene ends were 3 bases for V and 4 bases for J; bases not matched to a gene: 5. The V gene's germline CDR1 is DFQATT and CDR2 SNEGSKA (reference sequence). There are 14 residues in the CDR3. CDR3 sequence (DNA): TGCAGTGCTAGTCTGGCTAGCGGCACCGGGGAGCTGTTTTTT. It yields the protein CSASLASGTGELFF.

The chain links TRBV27 to TRBJ1-1; D is possibly TRBD1 (6 bases). This CDR3 spans 14 amino acids. V was trimmed by 2 bases and J by 11 bases, leaving 18 bases between them. Looked up from germline, CDR1 is MNHEY and CDR2 is SMNVEV (reference sequence). The CDR3 here is CASSLIKLGGRAFF. The CDR3 bases are TGTGCCAGCAGTTTAATAAAGTTGGGGGGCAGGGCTTTCTTT.

J is TRBJ2-6 and V is TRBV2; the match to TRBD2 covers 7 bases. The CDR3 extends over 15 amino acids. The germline gives CDR1 SNHLY, CDR2 FYNNEI. Trimming cost V 7 bases and J 0 bases; bases outside gene matches: 3. The CDR3 reads CASTGGISGANVLTF. The CDR3 nucleotides are TGTGCCAGCACGGGAGGCATCTCTGGGGCCAACGTCCTGACTTTC.

The chain carries TRBV7-2 and TRBJ2-3; TRBD2 matches 9 bases. Trimming cost V 3 bases and J 0 bases; bases outside gene matches: 13. The CDR3 sequence is 19 residues long. Germline-derived CDR1 and CDR2 are SGHTA and FQGNSA. The CDR3 DNA is TGTGCCAGCAGCTTTGGAGGGTCTAGCGGGGTATATAGCACAGATACGCAGTATTTT. The encoded protein is CASSFGGSSGVYSTDTQYF.

The chain carries TRBV19 and TRBJ2-6; the D gene is possibly TRBD1 (6 bases). V lost 6 bases to trimming and J lost 0 bases, with 9 bases between them. The CDR3 runs 15 residues. Looked up from germline, CDR1 is LNHDA and CDR2 is SQIVND (reference sequence). This CDR3 is CASRGASSGANVLTF. DNA for the CDR3: TGTGCCAGTAGGGGGGCCAGCTCTGGGGCCAACGTCCTGACTTTC.

The chain uses TRBV5-1 and TRBJ1-2; D gene unclear. Germline values: CDR1 SGHRS, CDR2 YFSETQ. This CDR3 contains 13 residues. V dropped 2 bases and J dropped 5 bases, with 10 bases sitting between them. The CDR3 DNA is TGCGCCAGCAGCTTCCTGACGGAATATGGCTACACCTTC. Encoded protein: CASSFLTEYGYTF. Full variable domain (missing parts from reference TRBV5-1 and TRBJ1-2): KAGVTQTPRYLIKTRGQQVTLSCSPISGHRSVSWYQQTPGQGLQFLFEYFSETQRNKGNFPGRFSGRQFSNSRSEMNVSTLELGDSALYLCASSFLTEYGYTFGSGTRLTVV.